This T cell receptor beta chain is from a study of long-term antiretroviral therapy in people with HIV. Study results and caveats: Regardless of time point, clones expanded before ART dominated the repertoire.

Concerning this clone: Antigen specificity is unknown.

Runs used v3.0 of the immunoSEQ assay and were done at survey level. The repertoire was sequenced with immunoSEQ multiplex PCR; TCRdb's copy has only in-frame clones and lacks some. The top ten hold 3.5% to 5% of the sample, which has 35,000 to 45,000 clones, 86% seen once. The germline V gene has CDR1 SGHTA and CDR2 FQGTGA. Trimming at V came to 1 base and at J to 1 base, leaving 10 bases not matched to a gene. This CDR3 spans 19 amino acids. The rearrangement joins TRBV7-3 to TRBJ2-6; 7 bases fit TRBD1. The sequence was obtained from a woman aged 18-30 years with HIV. The sequencing used unsorted PBMCs, collected just before starting antiretroviral therapy. The CDR3 DNA sequence: TGTGCCAGCAGCTTAAGGCCCGGACAGGTGAATTCTGGGGCCAACGTCCTGACTTTC. Amino acid sequence: CASSLRPGQVNSGANVLTF. Filled out from reference TRBV7-3 and TRBJ2-6, the complete variable domain reads GAGVSQTPSNKVTEKGKYVELRCDPISGHTALYWYRQSLGQGPEFLIYFQGTGAADDSGLPNDRFFAVRPEGSVSTLKIQRTERGDSAVYLCASSLRPGQVNSGANVLTFGAGSRLTVL.